The 27 T cell receptor beta chains listed next were all sequenced from one sample in a study of T cell clonality in common variable immunodeficiency. Assay used: immunoSEQ multiplex PCR; TCRdb lists only in-frame clones, some missing. Altogether some 30,000 clones were found in the sample, and no singletons occur. Their recognized antigens are unknown. Study-wide results and caveats: In common variable immunodeficiency, TCR beta chains reportedly carried fewer deletions and N-nucleotide insertions.

The sequenced sample consisted of peripheral blood mononuclear cells. The receptors stem from a human donor with common variable immunodeficiency.

This clone has only a few counts. With the read ending 3 residues before the CDR3 end, the germline J gene is used to fill in that end. The J gene is TRBJ2-7, the V gene TRBV30; the D gene could be TRBD1 or TRBD2 (5 bases each). The CDR3 is 13 residues long. The germline CDR1 and CDR2 sequences are GTSNPN and SVGIG (reference sequence). V was cut by 3 bases and J by 4 bases, with 13 bases left in between. The sequenced CDR3 bases are TGTGCCTGGAGGAGAGGGGCGCGATACGAG. Protein product: CAWRRGARYE. The full CDR3 sequence reads CAWRRGARYEQYF.

Details on this clone: Sequencing ends 3 residues short of the CDR3 end; the germline J gene provides the rest. This rearrangement joins TRBV2 to TRBJ2-5; weak D call: TRBD1 (6 bases). Trimming cost V 6 bases and J 5 bases, with 19 bases left between them. Per the germline V gene, CDR1 is SNHLY and CDR2 is FYNNEI. There are 15 residues in the CDR3. The DNA read from the CDR3 is TGTGCCAGCAGGACGTCCCGGACAGAAAGGGAGACC. It is translated as CASRTSRTERET. In full, the CDR3 is CASRTSRTERETQYF.

In its sample, this clone was seen a few times. The CDR3 end is not reached by the read, which stops 3 residues before it; the germline J gene fills it in. J is TRBJ2-7 and V is TRBV6-1, with D possibly matching TRBD2 (5 bases). The CDR3 consists of 18 residues. Per the germline V gene, CDR1 is MNHNS and CDR2 is SASEGT. Trimming stripped 2 bases from V and 0 bases from J, with 20 bases between. The part of the CDR3 DNA that was read is TGTGCCAGCAGTGAATCCCCCCCCGGGCGGGCCATCTCCTACGAG. It is translated as CASSESPPGRAISYE. In full, the CDR3 reads CASSESPPGRAISYEQYF.

This clone was counted many times. The missing CDR3 end, 3 residues past where the read stops, is filled in from the germline J gene. This chain uses TRBV6-4 with TRBJ1-1; possibly TRBD1 for D (6 bases). Germline V gene data show CDR1 as MRHNA and CDR2 as SNTAGT. The CDR3 runs to 13 residues. The V gene lost 5 bases and the J gene lost 5 bases, with 12 bases spanning the gap. The CDR3 sequence: CASSFNRVTEAFF. CDR3 bases read: TGTGCCAGCAGTTTTAACAGGGTAACTGAA.

Notes on this clone: The read falls 3 residues short of the CDR3 end, and the missing part is taken from the germline J gene. This chain uses TRBV5-1 with TRBJ2-3; tentatively, D is TRBD1 (6 bases). From germline, CDR1 is SGHRS and CDR2 YFSETQ. This CDR3 is built from 16 residues. Deletions cut 4 bases from V and 3 bases from J, with 18 bases between. CDR3 region: CASSLLTAQGTDTQYF. The CDR3 DNA, read in part, is TGCGCCAGCAGCCTCCTGACAGCCCAGGGGACAGATACG.

This clone was counted ten times or more. The CDR3 end falls 3 residues outside the read, so it is completed with the germline J gene. J is TRBJ2-2 and V is TRBV14; D remains ambiguous. The germline gives CDR1 SGHDN, CDR2 FVKESK. The CDR3 totals 15 residues. V was clipped by 2 bases and J by 4 bases, with 11 bases between them. CDR3 DNA, as far as it was read: TGTGCCAGCAGCCAAATGCGAGTTGGCACCGGGGAG. Translation: CASSQMRVGTGE. The complete CDR3 sequence is CASSQMRVGTGELFF.

This clone was picked up many times. Read data end 3 residues before the CDR3 end; the end is taken from the germline J gene. V is TRBV13 and J is TRBJ1-2, with 9 bases that match TRBD1. There are 15 residues in the CDR3. CDR1 PRHDT and CDR2 FYEKMQ come from the germline V gene (reference sequence). The covered CDR3 bases are TGTGCCAGCACCTCACGGGGACAGGGCGTTTTGGGC. It codes for CASTSRGQGVLG. In full, the CDR3 reads CASTSRGQGVLGYTF.

On this clone: The CDR3 is cut off 3 residues early in the read; its end comes from the germline J gene. The J gene is TRBJ2-3, the V gene TRBV19, with 8 positions matching TRBD1. The CDR3 spans 15 residues. Germline values: CDR1 LNHDA, CDR2 SQIVND (reference sequence). The covered CDR3 bases are TGTGCCAGTAGTATAGTTTGGACAGGGACCTACGCG. This codes for CASSIVWTGTYA. The whole CDR3 is CASSIVWTGTYAQYF.

The table lists this clone with many counts. The CDR3 end falls 3 residues outside the read, so it is completed with the germline J gene. The chain recombines TRBV19 with TRBJ2-1; the D gene is possibly TRBD1 (6 bases). The germline gives CDR1 LNHDA, CDR2 SQIVND (reference sequence). V lost 7 bases to trimming and J lost 0 bases, with 16 bases between them. CDR3 length: 16 amino acids. This CDR3 is CASNTPGHSSYNEQFF. CDR3 DNA (partial): TGTGCCAGTAACACGCCGGGACACAGCTCCTACAATGAG.

This clone occurred many times. Read coverage stops 3 residues before the CDR3 terminus; the germline J gene supplies the remainder. This chain joins TRBV6-2 or TRBV6-3 and TRBJ2-3; D not certain. The CDR3 loop spans 12 amino acids. The germline V and J ends were trimmed by 6 bases and 2 bases, with 6 bases remaining between them. Germline V lookup: CDR1 MNHEY, CDR2 SVGEGT. The CDR3: CASSIVTDTQYF. The sequenced CDR3 bases are TGTGCCAGCAGCATAGTCACAGATACG.

Remarks on this clone: Read sequence stops 3 residues before the CDR3 end, and the germline J gene provides the missing end. The V call is TRBV7-2, the J call TRBJ1-5; a possible D gene is TRBD1 (5 bases). The CDR3 loop spans 13 amino acids. CDR1 is SGHTA, CDR2 FQGNSA, per germline. Between the trimmed V and J ends, which lost 5 bases and 7 bases, there was a span of 12 bases. The CDR3 reads CASSHGAEQPQHF. The part of the CDR3 DNA that was read is TGTGCCAGCAGCCATGGGGCGGAACAGCCC.

A note on this clone: The read ends 3 residues shy of where the CDR3 ends; the end is completed using the germline J gene. This chain uses TRBV19 with TRBJ2-3, with D perhaps TRBD2 (7 bases). With 5 bases removed from V and 2 bases from J, the gap between germline ends came to 17 bases. Germline V gene sequence: CDR1 LNHDA, CDR2 SQIVND (reference sequence). The CDR3 runs 16 residues. CDR3 loop: CASSSTGGAPTDTQYF. The sequenced CDR3 bases are TGTGCCAGTAGTTCAACTGGGGGGGCACCCACAGATACG.

Points on this clone: The CDR3 goes on 3 residues after the read ends, and that part is filled in from the germline J gene. The J gene is TRBJ1-1, the V gene TRBV30; tentative D call: TRBD1 (6 bases). The CDR3 is made up of 15 amino acids. Germline V gives CDR1 GTSNPN, CDR2 SVGIG (reference sequence). Deletions cut 3 bases from V and 6 bases from J, with 20 bases between. The CDR3 sequence: CAWSSRKGGIAEAFF. The CDR3 bases that were read are TGTGCCTGGAGCTCCCGAAAAGGGGGAATCGCTGAA.

The table lists this clone with a few counts. The read stops 3 residues short of the end of the CDR3; the missing end is completed from the germline J gene. V usage is TRBV20-1 and J usage is TRBJ1-5; weak D call: TRBD1 (6 bases). The CDR3 consists of 14 residues. With 2 bases removed from V and 3 bases from J, the gap between germline ends came to 11 bases. Germline CDR1 DFQATT, CDR2 SNEGSKA (reference sequence). CDR3 bases read: TGCAGTGCTAGACAGGGGTGGGCCAATCAGCCC. Its protein product is CSARQGWANQP. The entire CDR3 protein reads CSARQGWANQPQHF.

In this sample, this clone turned up many times. The CDR3 end is not reached by the read, which stops 3 residues before it; the germline J gene fills it in. J is TRBJ1-1 and V is TRBV19, with D perhaps matching TRBD1 (6 bases). CDR3 length: 15 residues. Trimming left V 5 bases short and J 1 base short, with 14 bases between. Germline lookup yields CDR1 LNHDA and CDR2 SQIVND (reference sequence). The CDR3 reads CASSPAGHSNTEAFF. The covered CDR3 bases are TGTGCCAGTAGTCCGGCGGGACATTCGAACACTGAA.

This clone was seen ten or more times. Sequencing ends 3 residues short of the CDR3 end; the germline J gene provides the rest. This rearrangement joins TRBV7-2 to TRBJ2-1; TRBD2 aligns across 8 bases. V gave up 5 bases and J gave up 2 bases; unmatched junction bases: 5. CDR1 SGHTA and CDR2 FQGNSA come from the germline V gene. This CDR3 has 15 residues. The CDR3 sequence: CASSPSGGPYNEQFF. Incomplete CDR3 DNA: TGTGCCAGCAGCCCAAGCGGGGGCCCCTACAATGAG.

This clone was observed a few times. Sequencing ends 3 residues short of the CDR3 end; the germline J gene provides the rest. The V and J genes are TRBV7-2 and TRBJ1-6; 7 bases align to TRBD1. J was trimmed by 6 bases and V by 0 bases; bases with no gene match: 2. The CDR3 is 15 amino acids. Germline V gene sequence: CDR1 SGHTA, CDR2 FQGNSA. CDR3 protein: CASSLADRANSPLHF. The DNA read from the CDR3 is TGTGCCAGCAGCTTAGCTGACAGGGCTAATTCACCC.

A few counts support this clone. The read terminates 3 residues before the CDR3 end, so the remaining end is supplied by the germline J gene. V gene TRBV5-1 combines with J gene TRBJ2-1; 11 bases agree with TRBD1. The CDR3 runs to 15 residues. From germline, CDR1 is SGHRS and CDR2 YFSETQ. V gave up 5 bases and J gave up 7 bases; unmatched junction bases: 8. CDR3 sequence reads: CASRRGGTGGNEQFF. The sequenced part of the CDR3 DNA is TGCGCCAGCAGGAGGGGTGGGACAGGGGGAAATGAG.

In the case of this clone: The read stops 3 residues short of the end of the CDR3; the missing end is completed from the germline J gene. The chain employs TRBV19 and TRBJ2-1; the match to TRBD2 covers 8 bases. The trim removed 2 bases at V and 7 bases at J, leaving 10 bases unmatched. The CDR3 consists of 16 residues. Per the germline V gene, CDR1 is LNHDA and CDR2 is SQIVND (reference sequence). The CDR3 protein is CASSINAGGAKNEQFF. The part of the CDR3 DNA that was read is TGTGCCAGTAGTATAAATGCCGGGGGGGCCAAAAATGAG. The full variable domain, with the rest looked up from reference TRBV19 and TRBJ2-1, is DGGITQSPKYLFRKEGQNVTLSCEQNLNHDAMYWYRQDPGQGLRLIYYSQIVNDFQKGDIAEGYSVSREKKESFPLTVTSAQKNPTAFYLCASSINAGGAKNEQFFGPGTRLTVL.

About this clone: The observed sequence ends 3 residues before the CDR3 terminus, with the missing tail filled in from the germline J gene. The chain carries TRBV11-2 and TRBJ1-1; 7 nucleotides line up with TRBD1. The CDR3 is made up of 14 amino acids. From germline, CDR1 is SGHAT and CDR2 FQNNGV. J gave up 1 base and V 5 bases, and 4 bases lay outside the gene matches. The CDR3 here is CASSRGDRNTEAFF. CDR3 DNA, as far as it was read: TGTGCCAGCAGCAGGGGGGACAGGAACACTGAA.

Regarding this clone: The read comes to an end 3 residues before the CDR3 does, leaving the germline J gene to fill in the end. The chain recombines TRBV29-1 with TRBJ1-6, with TRBD1 identical over 10 bases. This CDR3 spans 13 amino acids. Germline V gene lookup returns CDR1 SQVTM and CDR2 ANQGSEA. The trim removed 4 bases at V and 10 bases at J, leaving 4 bases unmatched. CDR3 in amino acids: CSVGGTGDSPLHF. CDR3 DNA, as far as it was read: TGCAGCGTTGGCGGGACAGGGGACTCACCC.

This clone showed up many times. The DNA ends 3 residues before the CDR3 does, and the rest of the CDR3 is filled in from the germline J gene. The chain is built from TRBV19 and TRBJ2-2; 8 bases are shared with TRBD2. CDR1 and CDR2 (germline): LNHDA, SQIVND (reference sequence). Germline trimming cut 5 bases from V and 4 bases from J; bases unmatched to any gene: 9. CDR3 length: 16 amino acids. The DNA read from the CDR3 is TGTGCCAGTAGTGTCTCTCGGACTAGCTTCACCGGGGAG. It translates to CASSVSRTSFTGE. The full CDR3 protein is CASSVSRTSFTGELFF.

Note on this clone: The read ends 3 residues shy of where the CDR3 ends; the end is completed using the germline J gene. The J gene is TRBJ2-6, the V gene TRBV5-1; 10 bases map to TRBD1. Germline assignment: CDR1 SGHRS and CDR2 YFSETQ. The V segment lost 0 bases and the J segment 4 bases; nucleotides outside the gene matches: 10. CDR3 length equals 19 residues. The CDR3 spells CASSLVPPGQGTGANVLTF. The sequenced CDR3 bases are TGCGCCAGCAGCTTGGTCCCCCCGGGACAGGGGACAGGGGCCAACGTC.

This clone was observed a few times. The sequence runs out 3 residues before the end of the CDR3; the remainder is reconstructed from the germline J gene. The rearrangement links TRBV7-9 to TRBJ1-5, with a weak D call TRBD1 (6 bases). CDR3 length: 14 residues. The germline CDR1 and CDR2 sequences are SEHNR and FQNEAQ (reference sequence). Trimming cost V 5 bases and J 4 bases, with 12 bases left between them. The CDR3: CASSLTGRNQPQHF. The sequenced part of the CDR3 DNA is TGTGCCAGCAGCCTCACAGGGAGGAATCAGCCC.

The table lists this clone with a few counts. The read ends 3 residues early relative to the CDR3; the germline J gene fills the gap. The rearrangement uses TRBV20-1 and TRBJ2-5, with TRBD1 as a possible D gene (6 bases). Germline CDR1 is DFQATT and CDR2 is SNEGSKA (reference sequence). The CDR3 is made up of 14 amino acids. V lost 4 bases, J lost 1 base, and 13 bases lay in between. Partial CDR3 DNA: TGCAGTGCTACCCCAGGGGAGTCCCAAGAGACC. It yields the protein CSATPGESQET. The full CDR3 reads CSATPGESQETQYF.

With respect to this clone: The sequence runs out 3 residues before the end of the CDR3; the remainder is reconstructed from the germline J gene. V is TRBV5-1 and J is TRBJ2-1, with 10 bases aligning to TRBD2. Germline V lookup: CDR1 SGHRS, CDR2 YFSETQ. Trimming took 0 bases from V and 1 from J; bases not matched to a gene: 4. This CDR3 has 17 amino acids. Partial CDR3 DNA: TGCGCCAGCAGCTTGGTCGTTAGCGGGGGGTCCTACAATGAG. Amino acids: CASSLVVSGGSYNE. The whole CDR3 reads CASSLVVSGGSYNEQFF.

This clone was picked up a small number of times. The observed sequence ends 3 residues before the CDR3 terminus, with the missing tail filled in from the germline J gene. The chain carries TRBV30 and TRBJ1-2, with D tentatively TRBD1 (6 bases). The germline CDR1 and CDR2 sequences are GTSNPN and SVGIG (reference sequence). The CDR3 runs 15 residues. Trimming took off 2 bases at V and 0 bases at J, with 13 bases between the two ends. The CDR3 bases that were read are TGTGCCTGGAGTTCCGGACAGACCTCTAACTATGGC. Its protein is CAWSSGQTSNYG. The CDR3 as a whole reads CAWSSGQTSNYGYTF.